Listed here are 17 T cell receptor beta chains from one sample, sequenced in a study of T cells in Graves' hyperthyroidism and ophthalmopathy. The CDR3 regions of TCR beta were amplified from RNA transcripts. The HTBI primer set served for first-round RT-PCR of the TCR CDR3. Each CDR3 protein is one row after TCRdb ran MiXCR on the multiplex PCR reads. The sample holds about 350,000 distinct CDR3 sequences; about a sixth are singletons and the top ten take 15% to 17%. The specimen was blood. The receptor source for this set is a middle-aged woman with Graves' ophthalmopathy.

This clonotype was seen just once. The DNA for the CDR3 is TGTGCCAGCAGAGCAGGACAGGGAGGAACTGAAGCTTTCTTT. Residues: CASRAGQGGTEAFF. The V call is TRBV12-3 or TRBV12-4, the J call TRBJ1-1, with TRBD1 matching 8 bases. V shed 6 bases, J shed 5 bases, and the junction held 8 bases outside the gene matches. There are 14 residues in the CDR3.

The rearrangement joins TRBV4-1 to TRBJ2-5; 8 nucleotides agree with TRBD2. Germline values: CDR1 MGHRA, CDR2 YSYEKL. Unmatched junction bases numbered 7, after V lost 4 bases and J lost 3 bases. The CDR3 runs 15 residues. DNA for the CDR3: TGCGCCAGCAGCCCGGTACTAGCGGCTAAAGAGACCCAGTACTTC. This encodes CASSPVLAAKETQYF.

This clonotype was observed many times. V gene TRBV5-1 combines with J gene TRBJ1-2; D is uncertain. CDR3 size: 16 residues. Germline assignment: CDR1 SGHRS and CDR2 YFSETQ. Trimming cost V 3 bases and J 0 bases, with 15 bases left between them. CDR3 DNA sequence: TGCGCCAGCAGCTCCCTCGGGGAAGTGTCTAACTATGGCTACACCTTC. Its translation is CASSSLGEVSNYGYTF.

The chain combines TRBV29-1 with TRBJ1-2; possible D gene TRBD1, 5 bases. Germline V gene lookup returns CDR1 SQVTM and CDR2 ANQGSEA. Trimming removed 1 base from V and 8 bases from J, with 32 bases in between. CDR3 length equals 19 residues. The DNA for the CDR3 is TGCAGCGTTGAAGGTTTGCGGGGTGGGTCCCAGGGTGGATCCCACGGCTACACCTTC. This translates into CSVEGLRGGSQGGSHGYTF.

At least ten counts were recorded for this clonotype. The CDR3 spells CASKTSGSYNEQFF. The CDR3 coding sequence is TGTGCCAGCAAGACCAGCGGATCCTACAATGAGCAGTTCTTC. V is TRBV2 and J is TRBJ2-1; D might be TRBD2 (5 bases). There are 14 residues in the CDR3. From germline, CDR1 is SNHLY and CDR2 FYNNEI. The V gene lost 7 bases and the J gene lost 1 base, with 11 bases spanning the gap.

This clonotype appeared a few times. The chain uses TRBV6-1 and TRBJ2-5; 8 nucleotides line up with TRBD2. The V and J ends lost 5 bases and 5 bases, in that order; junction bases with no gene match: 4. Germline lookup yields CDR1 MNHNS and CDR2 SASEGT. The CDR3 covers 13 residues. The CDR3: CASSRAGAETQYF. The CDR3 nucleotides read TGTGCCAGCAGTAGAGCGGGAGCGGAGACCCAGTACTTC.

There are many counts of this clonotype. The chain has TRBV15 and TRBJ1-3; D gene uncertain. CDR1 LNHNV and CDR2 YYDKDF come from the germline V gene (reference sequence). V lost 5 bases and J 3 bases, leaving 8 bases between the germline ends. This CDR3 region has 13 residues. The CDR3 DNA follows: TGTGCCACCAGCCACGGGATTGGAAACACCATATATTTT. It specifies CATSHGIGNTIYF.

Many counts were recorded for this clonotype. The J gene is TRBJ2-7, the V gene TRBV11-2; possible D gene TRBD1, 8 bases. Trimming took off 5 bases at V and 2 bases at J, with 22 bases between the two ends. The CDR3 loop spans 17 amino acids. Per germline, CDR1 SGHAT and CDR2 FQNNGV. The DNA for the CDR3 is TGTGCCAGCAGCCTGAGACGGACAGGGAGGGAGACCTACGAGCAGTACTTC. This encodes CASSLRRTGRETYEQYF.

This clonotype has ten or more counts. The chain links TRBV30 to TRBJ2-7; weak D call: TRBD1 (6 bases). This CDR3 is built from 15 residues. The V gene lost 3 bases and the J gene lost 1 base, with 16 bases spanning the gap. Germline CDR1 GTSNPN, CDR2 SVGIG (reference sequence). CDR3 in DNA: TGTGCCTGGAGCCGCCCCGGGACAAAATCCTACGAGCAGTACTTC. It yields the protein CAWSRPGTKSYEQYF.

This clonotype was detected ten times or more. Relative to the germline gene, one junction end is altered; a read error may explain this. CDR3 protein: CASSKRAGELFF. In DNA form, the CDR3 reads TGTGCCAGCAGCAAAAGGGCCGGGGAACTGTTTTTT. The chain recombines TRBV9 with TRBJ2-2, with D tentatively TRBD2 (5 bases). Germline values: CDR1 SGDLS, CDR2 YYNGEE. The length of the CDR3 is 12 residues.

This clonotype was counted at least ten times. The chain uses TRBV28 and TRBJ2-7, with TRBD1 as a possible D gene (5 bases). V lost 5 bases to trimming and J lost 9 bases, with 14 bases between them. The germline V gene encodes CDR1 MDHEN and CDR2 SYDVKM. The CDR3 contains 12 residues. This CDR3 is CASSDGFTGQYF. DNA of the CDR3: TGTGCCAGCAGTGATGGGTTTACAGGGCAGTACTTC.

With regard to this clonotype: Just one base apart from a much larger clone, this may be a read error. The chain uses TRBV20-1 and TRBJ1-1, with TRBD1 as a possible D gene (5 bases). The germline V gene encodes CDR1 DFQATT and CDR2 SNEGSKA (reference sequence). This CDR3 is built from 14 residues. Between the trimmed V and J ends, which lost 2 bases and 0 bases, there was a span of 10 bases. The CDR3 is CSARIPGVNTEAFF. For the CDR3, the DNA is TGCAGTGCTAGAATTCCGGGGGTGAACACTGAAGCTTTCTTT.

This clonotype was counted at least ten times. The V call is TRBV10-3, the J call TRBJ2-1; weak D call: TRBD2 (6 bases). CDR1 and CDR2 (germline): ENHRY, SYGVKD. Trimming took 5 bases from V and 2 from J, leaving 10 bases between them. This CDR3 has 14 amino acids. This CDR3 is CAISLGTPYNEQFF. DNA for the CDR3: TGTGCCATCAGTCTCGGGACTCCCTACAATGAGCAGTTCTTC.

The sample holds many counts of this clonotype. The rearrangement uses TRBV29-1 and TRBJ2-4, with TRBD2 as a possible D gene (6 bases). The germline CDR1 and CDR2 sequences are SQVTM and ANQGSEA. The CDR3 is made up of 16 amino acids. V lost 4 bases and J 1 base, leaving 17 bases between the germline ends. CDR3 nucleotide sequence: TGCAGCGTTGCCTTTTCCGGGGGTCGGGCCAAAAACATTCAGTACTTC. It encodes CSVAFSGGRAKNIQYF.

A few counts support this clonotype. The V gene is TRBV27, the J gene TRBJ2-5; D may be TRBD1 (5 bases). CDR1 and CDR2 (germline): MNHEY, SMNVEV (reference sequence). Deletions cut 2 bases from V and 2 bases from J, with 21 bases between. The CDR3 spans 18 residues. The CDR3 is CASSLTGGARDLQETQYF. The CDR3 DNA reads as TGTGCCAGCAGTTTAACTGGTGGGGCTAGGGATCTGCAAGAGACCCAGTACTTC.

This clonotype was counted ten times or more. The chain employs TRBV7-3 and TRBJ2-5; 12 bases fit TRBD1. The CDR3 totals 15 residues. Germline-derived CDR1 and CDR2 are SGHTA and FQGTGA. V lost 2 bases, J lost 3 bases, and 1 base stayed unmatched. CDR3 loop: CASSLGTGGKETQYF. The CDR3 DNA is TGTGCCAGCAGCTTAGGGACAGGGGGCAAAGAGACCCAGTACTTC.

This clonotype was detected many times. This sequence joins TRBV7-9 and TRBJ2-7; D ambiguous. This CDR3 has 11 residues. Germline lookup yields CDR1 SEHNR and CDR2 FQNEAQ (reference sequence). Trimming took 5 bases from V and 5 from J, leaving 7 bases between them. The CDR3 region has the DNA TGTGCCAGCAGCCACGGAGACGAGCAGTACTTC. This codes for CASSHGDEQYF.